Reported below is one TCR beta chain. As yet, its antigen is unknown. The data were taken from a study of T-cell memory formation after mild COVID-19. Study results and caveats: Confirmation of SARS-CoV-2 specificity was lacking for second-wave clones peaking day 37.

It was 5'RACE with constant-segment primers that produced the TCR alpha and TCR beta cDNA libraries, which carried sample barcodes and UMIs. MiXCR, run by TCRdb on the 5' RACE reads, gives a single entry per CDR3 protein. The sample carries about 320,000 distinct CDR3 sequences, 13% to 15% recorded once. What was sequenced was PBMCs or a T cell subset sorted from them (not recorded which). This TCR was recovered from a man aged 18 to 29 who had mild COVID-19 (a few samples of this study predate the infection). Cell type and time point are not known.

CDR3 region: CASSQVVSVAYNEQFF. The CDR3 bases are TGTGCCAGCAGCCAAGTAGTGAGCGTGGCCTACAATGAGCAGTTCTTC. V is TRBV4-2 and J is TRBJ2-1; D is ambiguous. Trimming pared 1 base from V and 2 bases from J, leaving 12 bases between. This CDR3 is built from 16 residues. Germline V CDR1 and CDR2: LGHNA, YNFKEQ.